The 4 T cell receptor beta chains below were found in one sample sequenced in a study of neurological immune-mediated disorders. MiXCR, run by TCRdb on the 5' RACE reads, gives a single entry per CDR3 protein. The table has under 130,000 distinct CDR3 sequences, about a tenth seen once; the top ten hold approximately 3.3%. Sample time point: longitudinal time-point 3. Sequencing was carried out using PBMCs. These receptors were collected from a female donor with HTLV-1-associated myelopathy (HAM/TSP).

This clonotype was counted at least ten times. V is TRBV5-1 and J is TRBJ1-1; D is undetermined. V was clipped by 1 base and J by 3 bases, with 10 bases between them. The CDR3 has 14 residues. Germline CDR1 is SGHRS and CDR2 is YFSETQ. Written as DNA, the CDR3 is TGCGCCAGCAGCTTGTTGGCAGGAGACACTGAAGCTTTCTTT. Translation: CASSLLAGDTEAFF.

The table lists this clonotype with many counts. The chain couples TRBV6-6 to TRBJ1-4; D gene ambiguous. The CDR3 sequence is 13 residues long. V lost 3 bases to trimming and J lost 7 bases, with 9 bases between them. Germline V gives CDR1 MNHNY, CDR2 SVGAGI (reference sequence). Here the CDR3 DNA reads TGTGCCAGCAGTTATAGGGTTGGTGAAAAACTGTTTTTT. It encodes CASSYRVGEKLFF.

The rearrangement uses TRBV5-1 and TRBJ2-3, with D unclear. V was trimmed by 6 bases and J by 8 bases, leaving 22 bases between them. CDR3 size: 15 residues. Germline V CDR1 and CDR2: SGHRS, YFSETQ. CDR3: CASTDSGRPPSTQYF. The DNA of the CDR3 is TGCGCCAGCACCGATTCAGGACGCCCCCCCTCTACGCAGTATTTT. Full variable domain (remainder filled in from reference TRBV5-1 and TRBJ2-3): KAGVTQTPRYLIKTRGQQVTLSCSPISGHRSVSWYQQTPGQGLQFLFEYFSETQRNKGNFPGRFSGRQFSNSRSEMNVSTLELGDSALYLCASTDSGRPPSTQYFGPGTRLTVL.

This clonotype has a count of ten or more. This sequence joins TRBV7-3 and TRBJ2-5, with 8 bases aligning to TRBD2. From germline, CDR1 is SGHTA and CDR2 FQGTGA. Trimming removed 5 bases from V and 5 bases from J; junction bases left unmatched: 10. The CDR3 runs 15 residues. CDR3 sequence reads: CASSPTGGLAETQYF. DNA for the CDR3: TGTGCCAGCAGCCCAACGGGGGGGCTTGCGGAGACCCAGTACTTC. Full variable domain (remainder filled in from reference TRBV7-3 and TRBJ2-5): GAGVSQTPSNKVTEKGKYVELRCDPISGHTALYWYRQSLGQGPEFLIYFQGTGAADDSGLPNDRFFAVRPEGSVSTLKIQRTERGDSAVYLCASSPTGGLAETQYFGPGTRLLVL.